The clone carrying this TCR beta chain was seen more than once but under ten times. The primer mix had 60 Vbeta and 13 Jbeta primers. Original analysis: An analysis that came later counted approximately 76 million unique TCR beta chains, roughly 11 million shared. Sequencing used immunoSEQ multiplex PCR; TCRdb keeps in-frame clones, though not all of them. The V and J calls and the clone size are those of that table, but D and trimming were determined from the DNA. There are 100,000 to 150,000 clones in the sample; roughly a tenth occur only once, and around 5% lies in the top ten. This sample was taken from a study of cytomegalovirus exposure and HLA in healthy donors. In the study overall: Earlier results showed approximately 120 million unique TCR beta sequences derived from roughly 200 million T cells.

The CDR3 extends over 15 amino acids. CDR1 is MDHEN and CDR2 is SYDVKM in the germline V gene. The J segment lost 4 bases and the V segment lost 6 bases, leaving 7 bases of the junction unmatched. The chain recombines TRBV28 with TRBJ2-3, with 10 bases aligning to TRBD1. Sequencing was done on a sample of PBMCs. The clonotype originates from a woman in her late teens or twenties in good health and CMV-seropositive. The CDR3 here is CASRQGQGDADTQYF. As DNA, the CDR3 is TGTGCCAGCAGACAAGGACAGGGGGACGCAGATACGCAGTATTTT.